These T cell receptor beta chains were read from a single sample in a study of graft-versus-host responses after intestinal transplantation. The table came from immunoSEQ multiplex PCR; TCRdb's copy has only in-frame clones and leaves some out. Among some 90,000 clones listed, roughly four fifths were seen once. What these receptors recognize is not known. Specimen: unstimulated CD4+ T cells sorted from spleen or lymph node cells, collected before intestinal transplant. These receptor sequences come from a human donor who received an intestinal transplant. The CDR3 runs from the conserved cysteine through the conserved F or W. Each record gives: CDR3 protein, CDR3 DNA, clone size, D gene, V gene, J gene. The D gene is left open where the match is weak. Not all rows give a size; the values are once, few, many and, for expanded clones, a class.

cdr3_aa: CASSQAAWPSGNTIYF; cdr3_nt: TGTGCCAGCAGCCAAGCGGCCTGGCCCTCTGGAAACACCATATATTTT; clone_size: -; d_call: -; v_call: TRBV9; j_call: TRBJ1-3
cdr3_aa: CASSPVTGTDSFPLHF; cdr3_nt: TGTGCCAGCAGCCCAGTTACCGGGACAGACTCCTTTCCCCTCCACTTT; clone_size: -; d_call: TRBD1; v_call: TRBV7-8; j_call: TRBJ1-6
cdr3_aa: CASSLEPDTGELFF; cdr3_nt: TGCGCCAGCAGCTTGGAACCGGACACCGGGGAGCTGTTTTTT; clone_size: -; d_call: -; v_call: TRBV5-1; j_call: TRBJ2-2
cdr3_aa: CASSQVSGDTGELFF; cdr3_nt: TGTGCCAGCAGCCAAGTCAGCGGGGACACCGGGGAGCTGTTTTTT; clone_size: -; d_call: TRBD2; v_call: TRBV11-2; j_call: TRBJ2-2
cdr3_aa: CASSRGETEAFF; cdr3_nt: TGTGCCAGCAGCCGGGGGGAAACTGAAGCTTTCTTT; clone_size: few; d_call: -; v_call: TRBV27; j_call: TRBJ1-1
cdr3_aa: CASRTGGDTQYF; cdr3_nt: TGTGCCAGCAGGACGGGTGGAGATACGCAGTATTTT; clone_size: -; d_call: -; v_call: TRBV2; j_call: TRBJ2-3
cdr3_aa: CSVGWGRGGQFF; cdr3_nt: TGCAGCGTTGGCTGGGGGCGAGGAGGGCAGTTCTTC; clone_size: -; d_call: -; v_call: TRBV29-1; j_call: TRBJ2-1
cdr3_aa: CASSQGPGGAHQETQYF; cdr3_nt: TGTGCCAGCAGCCAGGGTCCAGGGGGCGCGCACCAAGAGACCCAGTACTTC; clone_size: once; d_call: TRBD1; v_call: TRBV7-9; j_call: TRBJ2-5
cdr3_aa: CASSLQRGGSRDTQYF; cdr3_nt: TGTGCCAGCAGCCTTCAGCGGGGGGGAAGCAGAGATACGCAGTATTTT; clone_size: -; d_call: TRBD2; v_call: TRBV7-2; j_call: TRBJ2-3
cdr3_aa: CASSLSAELAGVGQFF; cdr3_nt: TGTGCCAGCAGCCTAAGTGCGGAATTAGCGGGAGTGGGGCAGTTCTTC; clone_size: -; d_call: TRBD2; v_call: TRBV7-2; j_call: TRBJ2-1
cdr3_aa: CASSVAEGGPYEQYF; cdr3_nt: TGTGCCAGCAGCGTAGCTGAGGGAGGGCCTTACGAGCAGTACTTC; clone_size: -; d_call: TRBD2; v_call: TRBV9; j_call: TRBJ2-7
cdr3_aa: CASSLTVNTEAFF; cdr3_nt: TGTGCCAGCAGCCTTACAGTGAACACTGAAGCTTTCTTT; clone_size: -; d_call: -; v_call: TRBV2; j_call: TRBJ1-1
cdr3_aa: CSAGTSGQQFF; cdr3_nt: TGCAGTGCTGGGACTAGCGGGCAGCAGTTCTTC; clone_size: -; d_call: TRBD2; v_call: TRBV20-1; j_call: TRBJ2-1
cdr3_aa: CSVEDPKSSGNTIYF; cdr3_nt: TGCAGCGTTGAAGATCCCAAGAGCTCTGGAAACACCATATATTTT; clone_size: -; d_call: -; v_call: TRBV29-1; j_call: TRBJ1-3
cdr3_aa: CASSLVGNQPQHF; cdr3_nt: TGTGCCAGCAGCTTAGTAGGCAATCAGCCCCAGCATTTT; clone_size: -; d_call: -; v_call: TRBV7-6; j_call: TRBJ1-5
cdr3_aa: CASSLGQGLYNEQFF; cdr3_nt: TGCGCCAGCAGCTTGGGTCAGGGCTTGTACAATGAGCAGTTCTTC; clone_size: once; d_call: -; v_call: TRBV5-1; j_call: TRBJ2-1
cdr3_aa: CASSLSFFNEQFF; cdr3_nt: TGTGCCAGCAGCCTATCGTTCTTCAATGAGCAGTTCTTC; clone_size: -; d_call: -; v_call: TRBV6-5; j_call: TRBJ2-1
cdr3_aa: CASRRQGGYEQYF; cdr3_nt: TGTGCCAGCAGGCGACAGGGGGGCTACGAGCAGTACTTC; clone_size: -; d_call: TRBD1; v_call: TRBV6-5; j_call: TRBJ2-7